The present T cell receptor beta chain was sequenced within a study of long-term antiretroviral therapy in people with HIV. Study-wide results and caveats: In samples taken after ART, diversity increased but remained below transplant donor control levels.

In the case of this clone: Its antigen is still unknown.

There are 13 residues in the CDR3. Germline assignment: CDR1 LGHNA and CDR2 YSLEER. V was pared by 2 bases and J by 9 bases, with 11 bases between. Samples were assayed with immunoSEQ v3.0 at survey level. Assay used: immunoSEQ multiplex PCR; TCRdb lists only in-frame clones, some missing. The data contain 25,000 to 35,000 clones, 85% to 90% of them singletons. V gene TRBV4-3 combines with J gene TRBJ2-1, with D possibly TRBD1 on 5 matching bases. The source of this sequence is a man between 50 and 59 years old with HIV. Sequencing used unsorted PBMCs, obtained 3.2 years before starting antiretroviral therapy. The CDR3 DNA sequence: TGCGCCAGCAGCCAACCTATAGGGGCTGAGCAGTTCTTC. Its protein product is CASSQPIGAEQFF.